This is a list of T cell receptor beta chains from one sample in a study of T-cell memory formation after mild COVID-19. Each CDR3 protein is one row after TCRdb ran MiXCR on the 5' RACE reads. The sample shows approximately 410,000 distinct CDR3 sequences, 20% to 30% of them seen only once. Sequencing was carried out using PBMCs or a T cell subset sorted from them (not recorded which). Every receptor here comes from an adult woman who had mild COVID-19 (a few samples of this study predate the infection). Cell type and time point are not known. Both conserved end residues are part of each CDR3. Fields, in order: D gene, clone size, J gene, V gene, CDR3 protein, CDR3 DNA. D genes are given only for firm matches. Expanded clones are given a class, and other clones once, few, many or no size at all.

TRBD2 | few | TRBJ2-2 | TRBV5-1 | CASSPSGQITGELFF | TGCGCCAGCAGTCCTAGCGGTCAAATCACCGGGGAGCTGTTTTTT
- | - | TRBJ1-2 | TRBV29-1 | CSVSGIPYGYTF | TGCAGCGTTTCAGGGATACCGTATGGCTACACCTTC
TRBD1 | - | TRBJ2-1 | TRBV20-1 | CSAMRDRGVKSSYNEQFF | TGCAGTGCTATGAGGGACAGGGGCGTAAAGAGCTCCTACAATGAGCAGTTCTTC
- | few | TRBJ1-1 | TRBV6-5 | CASAYTVMNTEAFF | TGTGCCAGCGCCTATACAGTAATGAACACTGAAGCTTTCTTT
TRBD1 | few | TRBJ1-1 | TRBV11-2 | CASSLEMIGVGDRNTEAFF | TGTGCCAGCAGCTTAGAAATGATCGGTGTCGGGGACAGGAACACTGAAGCTTTCTTT
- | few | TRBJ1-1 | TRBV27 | CASSLERRSIPGTEAFF | TGTGCCAGCAGTTTAGAGAGGAGGTCAATCCCTGGGACTGAAGCTTTCTTT
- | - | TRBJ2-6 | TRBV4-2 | CASSHAGYGANVLTF | TGTGCCAGCAGCCACGCGGGGTACGGGGCCAACGTCCTGACTTTC
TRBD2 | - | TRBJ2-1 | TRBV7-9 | CASSPLAGGPTGEQFF | TGTGCCAGCAGCCCCTTAGCGGGAGGCCCGACAGGAGAGCAGTTCTTC
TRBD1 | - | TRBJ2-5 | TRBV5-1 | CASSVGQLVETQYF | TGCGCCAGCAGCGTGGGACAGCTGGTAGAGACCCAGTACTTC
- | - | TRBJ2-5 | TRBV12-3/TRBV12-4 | CASSFGGGRGETQYF | TGTGCCAGCAGTTTTGGAGGGGGCAGGGGAGAGACCCAGTACTTC
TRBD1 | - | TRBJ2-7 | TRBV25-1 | CASSDKRDRGLEQYF | TGTGCCAGCAGTGACAAGCGGGACAGGGGACTCGAGCAGTACTTC
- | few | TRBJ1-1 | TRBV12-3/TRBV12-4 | CASSLLLNTEAFF | TGTGCCAGCAGTTTACTTCTTAACACTGAAGCTTTCTTT
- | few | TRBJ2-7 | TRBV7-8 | CASSPDSGGYEQYF | TGTGCCAGCAGCCCAGACTCCGGGGGCTACGAGCAGTACTTC
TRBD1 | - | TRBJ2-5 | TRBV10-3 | CATRRAGTGQETQYF | TGTGCCACCCGAAGGGCCGGGACAGGGCAGGAGACCCAGTACTTC
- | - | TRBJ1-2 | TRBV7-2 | CASSSSNGVGYTF | TGTGCCAGCAGCTCCTCTAATGGGGTCGGCTACACCTTC
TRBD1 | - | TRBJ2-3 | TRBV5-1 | CASSLGLASRGLQDTQYF | TGCGCCAGTTCTCTTGGCCTGGCGTCCAGGGGGCTGCAAGATACGCAGTATTTT
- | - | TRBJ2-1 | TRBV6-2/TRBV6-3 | CASSSGLGAQEQFF | TGTGCCAGCAGTTCCGGCTTAGGGGCACAAGAGCAGTTCTTC
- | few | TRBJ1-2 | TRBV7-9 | CASSLEQIYGYTF | TGTGCCAGCAGCTTAGAACAGATCTATGGCTACACCTTC
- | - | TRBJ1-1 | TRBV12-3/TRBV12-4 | CASSFGARLSNTEAFF | TGTGCCAGCAGTTTTGGGGCCAGGTTGTCGAACACTGAAGCTTTCTTT
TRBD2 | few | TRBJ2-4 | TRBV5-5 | CASSLGRGAQNIQYF | TGTGCCAGCAGCTTGGGGCGGGGGGCTCAAAACATTCAGTACTTC
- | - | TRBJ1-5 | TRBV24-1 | CATSDPRRRVTLSNQPQHF | TGTGCCACCAGTGACCCCCGCAGAAGGGTGACACTTAGCAATCAGCCCCAGCATTTT
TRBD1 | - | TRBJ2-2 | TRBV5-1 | CASRQGPSNTGELFF | TGCGCCAGCCGACAGGGACCCTCGAACACCGGGGAGCTGTTTTTT
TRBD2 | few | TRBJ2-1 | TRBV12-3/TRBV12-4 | CASSRSGTYNEQFF | TGTGCCAGCAGCCGCAGCGGGACCTACAATGAGCAGTTCTTC
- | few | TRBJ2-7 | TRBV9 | CASSVAGGDAQYF | TGTGCCAGCAGCGTAGCTGGAGGCGACGCGCAGTACTTC
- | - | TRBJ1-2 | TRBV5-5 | CASSPPLGTGTDYTF | TGTGCCAGCAGCCCCCCCCTAGGGACGGGGACGGACTACACCTTC